This T cell receptor (beta chain) was captured in a study of T cell changes during pregnancy in multiple sclerosis. TCRdb's table, derived via immunoSEQ multiplex PCR, lists solely in-frame clones and lacks some. This table has around 50,000 clones, around 93% appearing once. This TCR came from a female donor in good health, enrolled as a control in a pregnancy study. The sample in question was CD4+ T cells from peripheral blood mononuclear cells, obtained after pregnancy.

The CDR3 region has the DNA TGTGCCAGCAGCTTAGGAAACAGGGGGCGCGGCACAGATACGCAGTATTTT. This sequence encodes CASSLGNRGRGTDTQYF. The J gene is TRBJ2-3, the V gene TRBV11-3, with TRBD1 matching over 9 bases. From germline, CDR1 is SGHNT and CDR2 YENEEA. This CDR3 region has 17 residues. V was pared by 1 base and J by 1 base, with 6 bases of the junction left unmatched.